The entry below describes one TCR beta chain. CDR3 length: 15 amino acids. Germline assignment: CDR1 LGHNA and CDR2 YNFKEQ. V lost 1 base to trimming and J lost 4 bases, with 13 bases between them. The data were produced by immunoSEQ multiplex PCR, yet TCRdb's version contains in-frame clones alone and is incomplete. The table has under 200,000 clones, around four fifths seen once. The entry originates in a study of blood T cell repertoires in COVID-19. This clonotype originated in a woman in her fifties or sixties who had recovered from COVID-19. Source material: PBMCs or T cells enriched from blood (not recorded which). The chain links TRBV4-2 to TRBJ1-1; the D gene is possibly TRBD1 (5 bases). The CDR3, as DNA: TGTGCCAGCAGCCAAGGCAGGGTGCTTGGCACTGAAGCTTTCTTT. Its translation: CASSQGRVLGTEAFF.